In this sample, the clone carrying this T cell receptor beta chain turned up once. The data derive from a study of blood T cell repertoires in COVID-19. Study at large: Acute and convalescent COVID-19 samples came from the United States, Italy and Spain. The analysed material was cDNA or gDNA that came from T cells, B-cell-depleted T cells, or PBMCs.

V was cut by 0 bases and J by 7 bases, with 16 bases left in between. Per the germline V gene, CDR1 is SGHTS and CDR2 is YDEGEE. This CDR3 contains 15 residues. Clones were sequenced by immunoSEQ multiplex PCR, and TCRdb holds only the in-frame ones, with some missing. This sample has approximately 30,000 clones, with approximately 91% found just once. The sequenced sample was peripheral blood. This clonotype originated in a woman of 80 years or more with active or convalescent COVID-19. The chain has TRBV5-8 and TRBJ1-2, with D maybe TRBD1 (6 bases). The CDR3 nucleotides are TGTGCCAGCAGCTTGGGGCCCTCCGGGACACTTGGCTACACCTTC. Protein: CASSLGPSGTLGYTF.